This T cell receptor beta chain was retrieved from a study of shared clonotypes between healthy human individuals. Study in general: The plates for each donor numbered three CD4 naive, three CD4 memory, two CD8 naive and one CD8 memory. Overall study findings and caveats: The diversity represented, both genetic and in exposure history, was limited by few donors.

CD45RO-negative CD8 cells positively selected for CCR7 made up the naive population, which excluded terminally differentiated effector memory CD45RA+ cells. With regard to this clone: Its antigen is unidentified.

TCRdb's table, derived via immunoSEQ multiplex PCR, lists solely in-frame clones and lacks some. The sample lists around 2.1 million clones; around 93% were seen once. With 8 bases clipped from V and 4 bases from J, the junction kept 5 bases outside the gene matches. The CDR3 extends over 14 amino acids. Germline CDR1 reads SNHLY; CDR2 reads FYNNEI. The receptor was derived from a man aged 18 to 29 in good health. Some clones in this sample may be carry-over from other donors' samples. V is TRBV2 and J is TRBJ2-2; 9 nucleotides match TRBD2. What was sequenced was naive CD8+ T cells from PBMCs. The CDR3 spells CASVAGEGTGELFF. CDR3 DNA sequence: TGTGCCAGCGTAGCGGGAGAGGGCACCGGGGAGCTGTTTTTT.